A selection of T cell receptor beta chains follows, all from one sample in a study of cytomegalovirus exposure and HLA in healthy donors. Profiling relied on immunoSEQ multiplex PCR, and the TCRdb table lists in-frame clones only, not all of them. The sample lists some 150,000 clones, roughly four fifths seen once, with roughly 3.4% in the top ten. Sequencing used PBMCs. The receptors here all came from a male donor in good health and CMV-seronegative. The CDR3 runs from the conserved cysteine through the conserved F or W. A D gene is named only where the DNA matches it firmly. Rows may omit the clone size; those that give it use once, few, many or a size class.

d_gene | j_gene | v_gene | abundance | CDR3nt | CDR3aa
- | TRBJ1-2 | TRBV5-4 | - | TGTGCCAGCAGCTTGCAACAGGACTATGGCTACACCTTC | CASSLQQDYGYTF
TRBD1 | TRBJ2-7 | TRBV11-2 | - | TGTGCCAGCAGCTCGGGACAGGTGCCTAGGGGGGAGCAGTACTTC | CASSSGQVPRGEQYF
TRBD2 | TRBJ2-3 | TRBV7-3 | - | TGTGCCAGCAGTCGGGGACTAGCGGGGCCCACAGATACGCAGTATTTT | CASSRGLAGPTDTQYF
TRBD1 | TRBJ2-6 | TRBV4-2 | - | TGTGCCAGCAGCCAAGATGGACAGGGTGGGGCCCACGTCCCGACTTTC | CASSQDGQGGAHVPTF
TRBD1 | TRBJ2-2 | TRBV7-3 | - | TGTGCCAGCAGGTCCGGGACAGCGAACACCGGGGAGCTGTTTTTT | CASRSGTANTGELFF
- | TRBJ2-7 | TRBV27 | - | TGTGCCAGCAGCCCTACAGTCTCCTACGAGCAGTACTTC | CASSPTVSYEQYF
TRBD2 | TRBJ2-3 | TRBV4-1 | - | TGCGCCAGCAGCCATGATCTAGCGGGAGGGCTGTCTACAGATACGCAGTATTTT | CASSHDLAGGLSTDTQYF
- | TRBJ1-2 | TRBV6-1 | once | TGTGCCAGCAGTGAAGCCCGACTGGATCTAAACTATGGCTACACCTTC | CASSEARLDLNYGYTF
- | TRBJ2-5 | TRBV11-3 | - | TGTGCCAGCAGCTTCGCAGGGGGGGAGACCCAGTACTTC | CASSFAGGETQYF
- | TRBJ2-2 | TRBV7-2 | - | TGTGCCAGCAGTCTCCTGCGGAACACCGGGGAGCTGTTTTTT | CASSLLRNTGELFF
- | TRBJ2-3 | TRBV30 | - | TGTGCCTGGAGTTATGGGGAGGCAGATACGCAGTATTTT | CAWSYGEADTQYF
TRBD1 | TRBJ2-1 | TRBV13 | - | TGTGCCAGCAGCCCGCGACAGGGGGGGGTCGTCAATGAGCAGTTCTTC | CASSPRQGGVVNEQFF
TRBD2 | TRBJ2-1 | TRBV15 | - | TGTGCCACCAGCGAAGGGACTAGCGGAGCCCACAATGAGCAGTTCTTC | CATSEGTSGAHNEQFF
- | TRBJ1-1 | TRBV19 | - | TGTGCCAGTAGTATAGATCTCCCCAGGGAAGATAGGCTTAGTCAGGTGAACACTGAAGCTTTCTTT | CASSIDLPREDRLSQVNTEAFF
TRBD1 | TRBJ2-2 | TRBV7-7 | - | TGTGCTAGTTCCGGGACAGGGATCACCGGGGAGCTGTTTTTT | CASSGTGITGELFF
- | TRBJ2-7 | TRBV2 | few | TGTGCCAGTAGACAGGGAGGATACTCCTACGAGCAGTACTTC | CASRQGGYSYEQYF
- | TRBJ2-7 | TRBV4-3 | - | TGCGCCAGCAGCCAAGATTGGAGTTCCGGAAATTACGAGCAGTACTTC | CASSQDWSSGNYEQYF
- | TRBJ2-2 | TRBV11-3 | - | TGTGCCAGCAGCGACCGACTTGACGGGGAGCTGTTTTTT | CASSDRLDGELFF
TRBD2 | TRBJ2-7 | TRBV13 | - | TGTGCCAGCAGCCTAGGACTAGCGGGAGGACGGGGCTACGAGCAGTACTTC | CASSLGLAGGRGYEQYF
TRBD2 | TRBJ2-1 | TRBV7-9 | - | TGTGCCAGCAGCTTCCCTAGCGGGGGGTCGGGTGAGCAGTTCTTC | CASSFPSGGSGEQFF
TRBD2 | TRBJ2-5 | TRBV30 | - | TGTGCCTGGATTGGGACTAGCGGGATCCAAGAGACCCAGTACTTC | CAWIGTSGIQETQYF
- | TRBJ2-7 | TRBV7-8 | - | TGTGCCAGCAGCTTGGACTTCTCCTACGAGCAGTACTTC | CASSLDFSYEQYF
- | TRBJ1-4 | TRBV21-1 | once | TGTGCCAGCAGCGTCCAAAAGTGGGGGGTCTCTGGAGAAAAACTGTTTTTT | CASSVQKWGVSGEKLFF
- | TRBJ2-7 | TRBV19 | - | TGTGCCAGTAGTTCTCCCCTGGGACACTACGAGCAGTACTTC | CASSSPLGHYEQYF
- | TRBJ2-6 | TRBV5-6 | - | TGTGCCAGCAGCTTCCCGCAGGGGTCTGGGGCCAACGTCCTGACTTTC | CASSFPQGSGANVLTF
TRBD2 | TRBJ2-1 | TRBV5-1 | - | TGCGCCAGCAGCTTTAGCGGGGGGGCAGCCTACAATGAGCAGTTCTTC | CASSFSGGAAYNEQFF
TRBD1 | TRBJ2-7 | TRBV28 | - | TGTGCCAGCAGTTGGACAGGCCGATACGAGCAGTACTTC | CASSWTGRYEQYF
- | TRBJ1-1 | TRBV21-1 | - | TGTGCCAGCAGCAAAGTGGTACCCGCCCAGGGCACTGAAGCTTTCTTT | CASSKVVPAQGTEAFF
- | TRBJ2-1 | TRBV19 | once | TGTGCCAGTAGTATCGGTATCCCCCACAATGAGCAGTTCTTC | CASSIGIPHNEQFF
TRBD1 | TRBJ2-7 | TRBV27 | once | TGTGCCAGCAGTTTATACCAATCGACAGGGAACTCCTACGAGCAGTACTTC | CASSLYQSTGNSYEQYF
TRBD1 | TRBJ1-1 | TRBV7-9 | - | TGTTCCAGCAGCGCTGACAGGGCTATGAACACTGAAGCTTTCTTT | CSSSADRAMNTEAFF
- | TRBJ1-6 | TRBV21-1 | - | TGTGCCAGCAGCAAAAAAAGCTTAACCAATAATTCACCCCTCCACTTT | CASSKKSLTNNSPLHF
TRBD2 | TRBJ2-3 | TRBV6-4 | - | TGTGCCAGCAGCAACCGGGAGGGGGCAGATACGCAGTATTTT | CASSNREGADTQYF
TRBD2 | TRBJ2-2 | TRBV6-5 | - | TGTGCCAGCAGTGAACCGGGGGGGACCGGGGAGCTGTTTTTT | CASSEPGGTGELFF
- | TRBJ2-7 | TRBV4-3 | once | TGCGCCAGCAGCCTGGGGTGGGGGGGCACCTCCTACGAGCAGTACTTC | CASSLGWGGTSYEQYF
- | TRBJ2-7 | TRBV11-3 | - | TGTGCCAGCAGCCGACAGACCGTTACGAAGCAGTACTTC | CASSRQTVTKQYF
TRBD1 | TRBJ1-2 | TRBV5-1 | - | TGCGCCAGCAGCTGGGACAGGGTCTTTCTCGGCTACACCTTC | CASSWDRVFLGYTF
TRBD1 | TRBJ1-6 | TRBV7-9 | - | TGTGCCAGCAGCCCGGGGACAGGGGGCAATTCACCCCTCCACTTT | CASSPGTGGNSPLHF
- | TRBJ2-3 | TRBV25-1 | - | TGTGCCAGCAGTGTAGCGAGCGGCACAGATACGCAGTATTTT | CASSVASGTDTQYF
- | TRBJ1-1 | TRBV7-3 | few | TGTGCCAGCAGCTCGGGGGGGCTGTCCACGAACACTGAAGCTTTCTTT | CASSSGGLSTNTEAFF
- | TRBJ1-3 | TRBV7-9 | - | TGTGCCAGCAGCTTACTAGCTGGAAACACCACATATTTT | CASSLLAGNTTYF
TRBD1 | TRBJ1-2 | TRBV2 | - | TGTGCCAGCAGTGAGCGGGGGGACAGCTATGGCTACACCTTC | CASSERGDSYGYTF
- | TRBJ2-1 | TRBV6-4 | once | TGTGCCAGCAGTGACATTTCCGAGCGAGATCCGCAGTTCTTC | CASSDISERDPQFF
TRBD1 | TRBJ1-6 | TRBV2 | few | TGTGCCAGCAGTGACAGGGGGGCGGATTCACCCCTCCACTTT | CASSDRGADSPLHF
TRBD1 | TRBJ2-7 | TRBV4-3 | - | TGCGCCAGCAGAAACATGGGTTGGACAGGACTGCGAGAGCAGTACTTC | CASRNMGWTGLREQYF
- | TRBJ2-7 | TRBV6-6 | - | TGTGCCAGCAGTTACTCGAAACAGCACGAGCAGTACTTC | CASSYSKQHEQYF
- | TRBJ1-4 | TRBV27 | - | TGTGCCAGCGGACAGAGGGGTGAAAAACTGTTTTTT | CASGQRGEKLFF
TRBD1 | TRBJ2-7 | TRBV6-1 | - | TGTGCCAGCAGTGAAAGAGGACAGGTCTCCTACGAGCAGTACTTC | CASSERGQVSYEQYF
TRBD2 | TRBJ2-5 | TRBV6-1 | - | TGTGCCAGCAGTGAACCTGGACTAGCTCGGGAGACCCAGTACTTC | CASSEPGLARETQYF
- | TRBJ1-4 | TRBV5-1 | - | TGCGCCAGCAGCCTACAGGGTTCGCCTTATGATGAAAAACTGTTTTTT | CASSLQGSPYDEKLFF